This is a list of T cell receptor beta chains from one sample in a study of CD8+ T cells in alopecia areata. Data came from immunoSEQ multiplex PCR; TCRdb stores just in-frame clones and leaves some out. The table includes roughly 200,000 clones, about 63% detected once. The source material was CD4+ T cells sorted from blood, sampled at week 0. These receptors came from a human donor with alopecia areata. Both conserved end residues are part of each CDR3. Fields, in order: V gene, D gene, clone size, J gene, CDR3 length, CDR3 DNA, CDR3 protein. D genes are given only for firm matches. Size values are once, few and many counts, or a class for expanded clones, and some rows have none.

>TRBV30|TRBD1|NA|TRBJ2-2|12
TGTGCCTGCGGACAGGGGGCCGGGGAGCTGTTTTTT
CACGQGAGELFF
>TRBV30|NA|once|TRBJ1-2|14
TGTGCCTGGAGTGTACCACAGCACCACTATGGCTACACCTTC
CAWSVPQHHYGYTF
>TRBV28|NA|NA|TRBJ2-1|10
TGTGCCAGCAGGGGGCCCCGGCAGTTCTTC
CASRGPRQFF
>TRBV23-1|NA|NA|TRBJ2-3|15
TGCGCCAGCAATCAGACAGCTCCTAGCACAGATACGCAGTATTTT
CASNQTAPSTDTQYF
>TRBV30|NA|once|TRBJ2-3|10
TGTGCCTGGGGGTCAGATACGCAGTATTTT
CAWGSDTQYF
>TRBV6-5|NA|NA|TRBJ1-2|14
TGTGCCAGCAGTGAACCGAATCAGTACTATGGCTACACCTTC
CASSEPNQYYGYTF
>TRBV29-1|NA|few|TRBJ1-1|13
TGCAGCGTTGTTGGACAGCTGAACACTGAAGCTTTCTTT
CSVVGQLNTEAFF
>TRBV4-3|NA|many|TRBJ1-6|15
TGCGCCAGCAGCCAACAGGGAAATGATGATTCACCCCTCCACTTT
CASSQQGNDDSPLHF
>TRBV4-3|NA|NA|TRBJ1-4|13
TGCGCCAGCAGCCAAGCAGCTGGGGAAAAACTGTTTTTT
CASSQAAGEKLFF
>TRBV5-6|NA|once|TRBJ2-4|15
TGTGCCAGCAGCTCTCCGAGGACGGTAGAAAACATTCAGTACTTC
CASSSPRTVENIQYF
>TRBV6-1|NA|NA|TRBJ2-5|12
TGTGCCAGCAGCAGGGGCCAGGAGACCCAGTACTTC
CASSRGQETQYF
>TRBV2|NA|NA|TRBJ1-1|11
TGTGCCAGCAGTTACGAGACCGAAGCTTTCTTT
CASSYETEAFF
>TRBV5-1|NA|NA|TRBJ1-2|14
TGCGCCAGCAGCGACCGGGACGTCGGGGGCGGCTACACCTTC
CASSDRDVGGGYTF
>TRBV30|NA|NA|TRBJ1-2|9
TGTGCCGGGGGCTATGGCTACACCTTC
CAGGYGYTF
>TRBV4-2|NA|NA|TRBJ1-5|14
TGTGCCAGCAGCCAAGGACAGTTCGATCAGCCCCAGCATTTT
CASSQGQFDQPQHF
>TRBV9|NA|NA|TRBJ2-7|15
TGTGCCAGCAGCACCCCAGGGAACCCTATGGGCGAGCAGTACTTC
CASSTPGNPMGEQYF
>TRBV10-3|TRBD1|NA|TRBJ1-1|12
TGTGCCATCGGGACAGGGGTAAATGAAGCTTTCTTT
CAIGTGVNEAFF
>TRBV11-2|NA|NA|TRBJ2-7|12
TGTGCCAGCAGCTTAGGGAACTACGAGCAGTACTTC
CASSLGNYEQYF
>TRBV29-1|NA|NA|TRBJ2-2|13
TGCAGCGTTCGCCACGCGAACACCGGGGAGCTGTTTTTT
CSVRHANTGELFF
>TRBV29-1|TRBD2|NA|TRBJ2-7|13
TGCAGCGTTGAGTTCGTTAGCGGGGGCGAGCAGTACTTC
CSVEFVSGGEQYF